What follows are 16 T cell receptor beta chains derived from one specimen sequenced in a study of OX40 agonist ivuxolimab in advanced cancers. Measured with immunoSEQ multiplex PCR; TCRdb has only the in-frame clones, and not every one. The sample records fewer than 55,000 clones, 75% to 90% being singletons. The sequencing here drew on CD4+ or CD8+ T cells sorted from blood, taken in a trial of the OX40 agonist ivuxolimab. The receptors stem from an adult with an advanced solid tumor such as melanoma, head and neck, liver or kidney cancer.

The chain joins TRBV14 to TRBJ1-6, with D unresolved. The CDR3 spans 15 residues. V gave up 1 base and J gave up 3 bases, with 7 bases separating them. Germline V lookup: CDR1 SGHDN, CDR2 FVKESK. The CDR3 bases are TGTGCCAGCAGCCAAGGGGTCCTCTATAATTCACCCCTCCACTTT. Its translation is CASSQGVLYNSPLHF.

The CDR3 is CASTEQGNYGYTF. CDR3 DNA: TGTGCCAGCACCGAACAGGGTAACTATGGCTACACCTTC. This chain joins TRBV6-1 and TRBJ1-2, with D perhaps TRBD1 (6 bases). CDR1 MNHNS and CDR2 SASEGT come from the germline V gene. V shed 7 bases and J shed 1 base, with 10 bases lying between them. CDR3 length: 13 residues.

The rearrangement links TRBV27 to TRBJ2-3; weak D call: TRBD2 (6 bases). This CDR3 is 18 amino acids long. V lost 3 bases, J lost 10 bases, and 29 bases lay in between. Germline values: CDR1 MNHEY, CDR2 SMNVEV (reference sequence). The CDR3 region has the DNA TGTGCCAGCAGTTTTCGCTTAGAGTACCGGGACTCCCAACTCCCGCAGTATTTT. It yields the protein CASSFRLEYRDSQLPQYF.

The chain combines TRBV25-1 with TRBJ2-1, with D possibly being TRBD2 (5 bases). V dropped 7 bases and J dropped 0 bases, with 10 bases sitting between them. Germline V gene lookup returns CDR1 MGHDK and CDR2 SYGVNS. The CDR3 has 14 residues. CDR3 protein: CASTPSGSYNEQFF. DNA for the CDR3: TGTGCCAGCACCCCCAGCGGCTCCTACAATGAGCAGTTCTTC.

This chain connects TRBV19 to TRBJ2-2; D not certain. The CDR3 covers 15 residues. V was cut by 2 bases and J by 2 bases, with 9 bases left in between. CDR1 and CDR2 from the germline V gene are LNHDA and SQIVND (reference sequence). CDR3 DNA sequence: TGTGCCAGTAGTATAAAATCTGCTAACACCGGGGAGCTGTTTTTT. Its protein product is CASSIKSANTGELFF.

The rearrangement joins TRBV6-6 to TRBJ1-5; D may be TRBD1 (5 bases). This CDR3 comprises 14 residues. V was shortened by 7 bases and J by 4 bases, with 14 bases between the two germline ends. Germline V CDR1 and CDR2: MNHNY, SVGAGI (reference sequence). Here the CDR3 reads CASTLGDGNQPQHF. The CDR3 DNA follows: TGTGCCAGCACCTTAGGGGACGGGAATCAGCCCCAGCATTTT.

This chain links TRBV9 with TRBJ1-1, with a possible D match to TRBD1 (6 bases). The CDR3 has 14 residues. Germline values: CDR1 SGDLS, CDR2 YYNGEE. Trimming took off 1 base at V and 4 bases at J, with 11 bases between the two ends. CDR3 region: CASSVRGGLTEAFF. DNA for the CDR3: TGTGCCAGCAGCGTACGTGGGGGGCTCACTGAAGCTTTCTTT. Variable domain in full (rest from reference TRBV9 and TRBJ1-1): DSGVTQTPKHLITATGQRVTLRCSPRSGDLSVYWYQQSLDQGLQFLIQYYNGEERAKGNILERFSAQQFPDLHSELNLSSLELGDSALYFCASSVRGGLTEAFFGQGTRLTVV.

The chain uses TRBV28 and TRBJ1-3; D is possibly TRBD1 (6 bases). The CDR3 sequence is 17 residues long. Trimming took 2 bases from V and 3 from J, leaving 17 bases between them. The germline gives CDR1 MDHEN, CDR2 SYDVKM. The CDR3 coding sequence is TGTGCCAGCAGTTTAATAAGTGCAGGGGCCGGTGGAAACACCATATATTTT. This gives the protein CASSLISAGAGGNTIYF.

This chain links TRBV28 with TRBJ2-2; D unresolved. Trimming removed 1 base at V and 5 bases at J, with 8 bases between. The germline CDR1 and CDR2 sequences are MDHEN and SYDVKM. This CDR3 is built from 14 residues. The CDR3 coding sequence is TGTGCCAGCAGTTTATCTGGGGATACCGGGGAGCTGTTTTTT. This translates into CASSLSGDTGELFF.

The V call is TRBV18, the J call TRBJ1-3; D uncertain. The V gene lost 3 bases and the J gene lost 0 bases, with 15 bases spanning the gap. This CDR3 has 17 residues. The germline CDR1 and CDR2 sequences are KGHSH and LQKENI. The CDR3 sequence: CASSPPRPGHSGNTIYF. CDR3 in DNA: TGTGCCAGCTCACCTCCCCGGCCGGGCCACTCTGGAAACACCATATATTTT.

The CDR3 DNA sequence: TGCGCCAGCAGCCTCGGACAGGGGGCACTGAACACTGAAGCTTTCTTT. Its translation: CASSLGQGALNTEAFF. This chain links TRBV4-1 with TRBJ1-1, with 11 bases that match TRBD1. The germline V gene has CDR1 MGHRA and CDR2 YSYEKL. This CDR3 region has 16 residues. J was trimmed by 0 bases and V by 4 bases; bases with no gene match: 4.

The rearrangement joins TRBV2 to TRBJ2-7, with a possible D match to TRBD2 (6 bases). Germline lookup yields CDR1 SNHLY and CDR2 FYNNEI. This CDR3 is built from 14 residues. V gave up 5 bases and J gave up 7 bases, with 18 bases separating them. The CDR3 nucleotides read TGTGCCAGCAGTCTTAGTGGGAGGAGTACAGAGCAGTACGTC. Its protein is CASSLSGRSTEQYV.

The gene calls are TRBV21-1 and TRBJ1-1; the table's TRBD1 call for D was not verified on the DNA. TRBV21-1 is tagged as a pseudogene. The CDR3 consists of 14 residues. CDR3 residues: CASSIWALNTEAFF. The CDR3 DNA reads as TGTGCCAGCAGCATATGGGCACTGAACACTGAAGCTTTCTTT.

The chain has TRBV28 and TRBJ2-1; D perhaps matches TRBD1 (5 bases). CDR1 and CDR2 (germline): MDHEN, SYDVKM. Trimming shortened V by 5 bases and J by 15 bases, and 14 bases separated the two germline ends. CDR3 size: 11 residues. The CDR3 reads CASSDEGVPFF. The DNA of the CDR3 is TGTGCCAGCAGTGACGAAGGGGTGCCGTTCTTC.

This chain links TRBV6-1 with TRBJ2-2; D tentatively reads TRBD1 or TRBD2 (6 bases each). The CDR3 totals 15 residues. Germline V CDR1 and CDR2: MNHNS, SASEGT. V lost 2 bases, J lost 7 bases, and 14 bases lay in between. The DNA of the CDR3 is TGTGCCAGCAGTGAACGCCGGGGGCTTAACGGGGAGCTGTTTTTT. Translating gives CASSERRGLNGELFF.

This chain links TRBV7-8 with TRBJ2-3; D unresolved. Per the germline V gene, CDR1 is SGHVS and CDR2 is FQNEAQ. The ends were cut back, 2 bases at V and 5 bases at J, with 11 bases in the middle. CDR3 length: 14 amino acids. In DNA, the CDR3 is TGTGCCAGCAGCTTACACTGGAAACTAGATACGCAGTATTTT. Its translation is CASSLHWKLDTQYF.